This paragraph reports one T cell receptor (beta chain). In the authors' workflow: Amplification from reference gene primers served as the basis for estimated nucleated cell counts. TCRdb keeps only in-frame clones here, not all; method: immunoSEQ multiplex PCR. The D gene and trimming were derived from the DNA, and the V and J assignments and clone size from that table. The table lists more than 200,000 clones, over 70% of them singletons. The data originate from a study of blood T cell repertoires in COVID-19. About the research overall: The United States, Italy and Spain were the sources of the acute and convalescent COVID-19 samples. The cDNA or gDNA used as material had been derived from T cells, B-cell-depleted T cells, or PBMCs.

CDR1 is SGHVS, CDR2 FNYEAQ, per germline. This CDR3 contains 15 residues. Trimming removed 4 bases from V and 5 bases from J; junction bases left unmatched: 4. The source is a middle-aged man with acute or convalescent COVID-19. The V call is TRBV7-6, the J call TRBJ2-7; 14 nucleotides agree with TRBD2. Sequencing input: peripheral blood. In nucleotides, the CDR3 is TGTGCCAGCAGCTCGACTAGCGGGAGGGTAGACGAGCAGTACTTC. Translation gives CASSSTSGRVDEQYF.